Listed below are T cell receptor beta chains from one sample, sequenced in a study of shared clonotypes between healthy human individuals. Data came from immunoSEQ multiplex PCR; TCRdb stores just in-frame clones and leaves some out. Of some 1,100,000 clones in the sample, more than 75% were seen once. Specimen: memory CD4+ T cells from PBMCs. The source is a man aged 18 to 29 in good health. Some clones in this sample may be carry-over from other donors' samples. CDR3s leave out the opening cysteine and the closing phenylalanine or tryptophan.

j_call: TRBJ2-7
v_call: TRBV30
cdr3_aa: ACRGTSGRAFSYEQY

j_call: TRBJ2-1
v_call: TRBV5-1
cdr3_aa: ASSLRTSGYNEQF

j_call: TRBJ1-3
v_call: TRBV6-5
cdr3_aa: ASSSPSVSGNTIY

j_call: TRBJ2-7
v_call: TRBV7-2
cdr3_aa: ASSFRASGRGSEQY

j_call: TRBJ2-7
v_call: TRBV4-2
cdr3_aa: ASSQDLGAGEQY

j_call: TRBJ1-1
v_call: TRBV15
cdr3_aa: ATSRGRAAMNTEAF

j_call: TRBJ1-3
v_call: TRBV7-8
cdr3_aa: ASSPLTVYSGNTIY

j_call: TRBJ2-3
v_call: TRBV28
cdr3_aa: ASSPTSGDTQY

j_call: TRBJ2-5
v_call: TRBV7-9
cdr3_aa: ASSLANLAQQETQY

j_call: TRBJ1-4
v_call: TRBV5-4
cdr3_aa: ASSPRDRGTPTNEKLF

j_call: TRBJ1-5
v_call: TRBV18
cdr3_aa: ASSPSQGTGGLSQPQH

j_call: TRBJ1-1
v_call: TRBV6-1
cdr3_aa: ASSEISLRQGIRRSEAF

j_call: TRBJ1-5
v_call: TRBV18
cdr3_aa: ASSPLQGSNQPQH

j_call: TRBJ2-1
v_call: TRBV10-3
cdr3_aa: AISEGQGGDEQF

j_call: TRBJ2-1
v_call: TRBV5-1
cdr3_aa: ASSASGNSYNEQF

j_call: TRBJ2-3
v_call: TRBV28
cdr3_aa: ASSPNSGRSTDTQY

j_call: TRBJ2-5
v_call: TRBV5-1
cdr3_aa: ASSWPGLAETQY

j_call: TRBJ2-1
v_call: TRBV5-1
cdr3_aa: ASSLEQGSYNEQF

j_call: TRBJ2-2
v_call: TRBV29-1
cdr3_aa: SGARTGELF

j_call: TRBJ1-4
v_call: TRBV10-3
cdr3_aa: AISDFEKLF

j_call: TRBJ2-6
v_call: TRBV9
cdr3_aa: ASSVGQLRSGANVLT

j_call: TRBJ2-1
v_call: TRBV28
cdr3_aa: ASSPTSANNEQF

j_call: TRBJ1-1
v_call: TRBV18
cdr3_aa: ASSQGAQTEAF

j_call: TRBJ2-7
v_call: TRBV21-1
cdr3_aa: ASSIGPVSYEQY

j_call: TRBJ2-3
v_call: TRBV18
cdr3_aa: ASSPSAGVGDTQY

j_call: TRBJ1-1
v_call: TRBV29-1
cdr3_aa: SVVLGGSTEAF

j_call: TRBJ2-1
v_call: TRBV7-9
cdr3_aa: ASSSQGGLNEQF

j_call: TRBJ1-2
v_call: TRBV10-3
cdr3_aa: AISESGGQGDYGYT

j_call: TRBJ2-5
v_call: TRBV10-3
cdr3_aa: AISEQEFANQETQY

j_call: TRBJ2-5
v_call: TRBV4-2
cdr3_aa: ASSRASGSLQETQY

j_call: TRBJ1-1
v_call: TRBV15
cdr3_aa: ATSRDRGLEPAEAF

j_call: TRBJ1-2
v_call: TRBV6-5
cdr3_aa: ASSYSAGASFYGYT

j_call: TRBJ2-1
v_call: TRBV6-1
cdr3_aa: ASSVQGNEQF

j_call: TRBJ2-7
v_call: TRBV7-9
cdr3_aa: ASSPGTSGSYEQY

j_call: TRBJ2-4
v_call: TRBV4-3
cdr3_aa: ASSQGINRGNIQY

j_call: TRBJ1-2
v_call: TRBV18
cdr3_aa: ASSQGRNYGYT

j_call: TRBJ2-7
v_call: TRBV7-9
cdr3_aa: ASSLGTGGWEQY

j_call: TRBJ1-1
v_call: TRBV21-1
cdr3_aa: ASRVPGSPMNTEAF

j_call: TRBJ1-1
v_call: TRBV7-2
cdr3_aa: ASSLIPAVTEAF

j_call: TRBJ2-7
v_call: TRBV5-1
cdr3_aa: ASSPEGFAYEQY

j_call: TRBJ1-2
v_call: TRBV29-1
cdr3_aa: SAGTGVVYGYT

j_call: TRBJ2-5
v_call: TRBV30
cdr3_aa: AWATRGTQY

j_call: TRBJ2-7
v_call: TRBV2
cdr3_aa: ASRPRGSYEQY

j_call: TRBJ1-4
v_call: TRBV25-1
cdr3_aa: ASSEYDPARLELF

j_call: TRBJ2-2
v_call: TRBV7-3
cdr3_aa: ASSPVGSGRAPGELF

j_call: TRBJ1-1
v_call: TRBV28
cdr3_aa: ASKGGGAMNTEAF

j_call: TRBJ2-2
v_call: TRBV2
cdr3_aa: ASSETPNTGELF

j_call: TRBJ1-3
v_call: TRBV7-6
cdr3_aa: ASSQPGSQNFANTIY

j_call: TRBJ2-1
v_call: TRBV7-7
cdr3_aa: ASSLQPGGDEQF

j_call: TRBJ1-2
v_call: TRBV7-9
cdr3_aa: ASMGSGETASGYT

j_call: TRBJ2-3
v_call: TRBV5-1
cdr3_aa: ASTEDSTDTQY

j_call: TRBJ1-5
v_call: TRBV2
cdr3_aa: ASREGQSLGQPQH

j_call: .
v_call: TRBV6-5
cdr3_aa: ASSYSVQGVSYEQY

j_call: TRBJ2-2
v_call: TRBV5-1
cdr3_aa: ASSRDPTGGELF

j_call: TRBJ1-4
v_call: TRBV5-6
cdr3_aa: ASSLQGRREKLF

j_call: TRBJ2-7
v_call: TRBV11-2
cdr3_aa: ASSLRVAGYYEQY

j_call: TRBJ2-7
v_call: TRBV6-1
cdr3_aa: ASNVEERALEQY